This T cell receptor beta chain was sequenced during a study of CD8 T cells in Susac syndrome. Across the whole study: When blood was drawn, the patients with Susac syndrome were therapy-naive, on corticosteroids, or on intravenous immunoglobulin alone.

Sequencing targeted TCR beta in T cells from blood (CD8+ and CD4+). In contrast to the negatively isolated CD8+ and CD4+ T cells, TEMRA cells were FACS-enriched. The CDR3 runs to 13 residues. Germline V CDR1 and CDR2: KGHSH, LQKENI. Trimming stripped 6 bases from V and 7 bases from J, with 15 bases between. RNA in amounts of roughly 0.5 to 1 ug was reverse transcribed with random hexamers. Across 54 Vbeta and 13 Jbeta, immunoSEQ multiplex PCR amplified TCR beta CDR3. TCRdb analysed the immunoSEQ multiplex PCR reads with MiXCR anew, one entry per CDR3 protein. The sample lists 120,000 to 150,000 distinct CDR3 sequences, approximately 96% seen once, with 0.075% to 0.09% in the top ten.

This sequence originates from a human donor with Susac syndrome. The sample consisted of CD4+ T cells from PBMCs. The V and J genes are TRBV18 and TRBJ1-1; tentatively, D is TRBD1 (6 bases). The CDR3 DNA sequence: TGTGCCAGCTCCCCCGTAGGGGGGGTTGAAGCTTTCTTT. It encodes CASSPVGGVEAFF.